A selection of T cell receptor beta chains follows, all from one sample in a study of CD8+CD57+ T cells in acquired aplastic anemia. Via MiXCR, TCRdb re-called the reads, giving one row per CDR3 protein. This sample carries about 200,000 distinct CDR3 sequences, about half of them seen once, and the ten largest clones take roughly 21%. The sequencing input was sorted CD4+, CD8+, or CD8+CD57+ T cells (not recorded which) from PBMCs. These receptors were collected from a human donor with aplastic anemia. CDR3s include the opening cysteine and the closing phenylalanine or tryptophan. A D gene is named only where the DNA matches it firmly.

d_gene | j_gene | v_gene | CDR3aa
NA | TRBJ1-2 | TRBV7-9 | CASSFYICSASGTGSNYGYTF
TRBD1 | TRBJ1-5 | TRBV7-9 | CASSLSPTGLQPQHF
NA | TRBJ1-2 | TRBV18 | CASSFDRSQGYGYTF
TRBD2 | TRBJ2-1 | TRBV10-3 | CAISESGWRGIGNEQFF
NA | TRBJ2-5 | TRBV2 | CASRREKETQYF
NA | TRBJ1-2 | TRBV4-1 | CASSTRTNTGEQGNYGYTF
NA | TRBJ2-1 | TRBV2 | CASSTPKYNEQFF
NA | TRBJ1-2 | TRBV4-1 | CASSQESGVGYGYAF
TRBD1 | TRBJ2-1 | TRBV6-4 | CASSGDRGSNEQFF
TRBD2 | TRBJ2-5 | TRBV14 | CASSQLAVQETQYF
TRBD1 | TRBJ1-6 | TRBV5-1 | CASSSEGQDNSALHF
NA | TRBJ1-2 | TRBV11-1 | CASSLANNYGYTF
NA | TRBJ1-1 | TRBV19 | CASRIRPDGREAFF
TRBD1 | TRBJ1-6 | TRBV4-1 | CASRQDVTGFNSPLHF
TRBD1 | TRBJ2-1 | TRBV20-1 | CSASRGQGSQDTQFF
NA | TRBJ1-5 | TRBV9 | CASSVARDVNQPQHF
NA | TRBJ2-1 | TRBV29-1 | CSVGRRLGGNNEQFF
NA | TRBJ1-5 | TRBV15 | CATSRAGLSNQPQHF
NA | TRBJ2-7 | TRBV4-1 | CASSQVLVGYEQYF
NA | TRBJ1-3 | TRBV5-1 | CASSLEVSRGNTIYF
NA | TRBJ1-2 | TRBV14 | CASSQINTNGYTF
NA | TRBJ2-7 | TRBV2 | CASRAHEQYF
NA | TRBJ2-1 | TRBV28 | CASFTGPGNEQFF
TRBD1 | TRBJ2-1 | TRBV10-3 | CAISAWTGEEYNEQFF
NA | TRBJ2-5 | TRBV30 | CAWARGQYF
TRBD1 | TRBJ1-2 | TRBV29-1 | CSVQEPGTGGSYTF
NA | TRBJ1-3 | TRBV29-1 | CSAGENISGNTIYF
TRBD1 | TRBJ1-2 | TRBV4-1 | CASSQAGQGPYGYTF
NA | TRBJ2-1 | TRBV13 | CASSSPNAEQFF
NA | TRBJ1-6 | TRBV6-6 | CASNMLLSSPLHF
NA | TRBJ2-5 | TRBV12-3/TRBV12-4 | CASVLGLGTQYF
TRBD1 | TRBJ1-2 | TRBV29-1 | CSVERDRNYGYTF
TRBD1 | TRBJ2-7 | TRBV5-1 | CASSLGGTGSSYEQYF
NA | TRBJ2-5 | TRBV19 | CAISRGRSETQYF
NA | TRBJ1-6 | TRBV27 | CASSFRLGLDNSPLHF
NA | TRBJ2-1 | TRBV19 | CASTHPVGGEQFF
NA | TRBJ2-2 | TRBV9 | CASSVNTGSTGELFF
NA | TRBJ1-1 | TRBV5-1 | CASSLQGTNTEAFF